This entry describes one T cell receptor (beta chain). The data derive from a study of blood T cell repertoires in COVID-19. Study-wide context: Sample material is recorded as cDNA or gDNA derived from T cells, B-cell-depleted T cells, or PBMCs.

CDR1 and CDR2 from the germline V gene are MNHEY and SMNVEV (reference sequence). This CDR3 is 14 amino acids long. Deletions cut 6 bases from V and 7 bases from J, with 18 bases between. Original data processing: Reference gene primer amplification yielded estimated nucleated cell counts. This table comes from immunoSEQ multiplex PCR, and its TCRdb copy is limited to in-frame clones, with some not included. From that table come the V and J calls and clone size; the DNA was used to work out D and trimming. The sample lists over 150,000 clones, 60% to 85% occurring once. The sequencing input was peripheral blood. This chain joins TRBV27 and TRBJ1-2, with a possible D match to TRBD1 (6 bases). This clonotype was obtained from a man older than 75 with acute or convalescent COVID-19. CDR3 loop: CASRLAGGLSGYTF. CDR3 coding DNA: TGTGCCAGCAGACTTGCGGGGGGCTTATCTGGCTACACCTTC.